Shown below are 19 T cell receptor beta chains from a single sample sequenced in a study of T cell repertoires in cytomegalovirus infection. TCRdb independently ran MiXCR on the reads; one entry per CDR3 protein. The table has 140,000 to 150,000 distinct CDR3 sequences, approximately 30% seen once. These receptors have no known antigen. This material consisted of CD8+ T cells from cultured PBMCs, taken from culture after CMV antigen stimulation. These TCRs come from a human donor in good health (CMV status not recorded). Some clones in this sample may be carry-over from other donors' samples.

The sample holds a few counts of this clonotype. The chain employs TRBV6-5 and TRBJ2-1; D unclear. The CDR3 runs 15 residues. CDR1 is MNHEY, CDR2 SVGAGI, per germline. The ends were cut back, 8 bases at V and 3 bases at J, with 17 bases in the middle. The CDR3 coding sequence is TGTGCCAGCTCTTTAGTGTATCATCACTACAATGAGCAGTTCTTC. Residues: CASSLVYHHYNEQFF.

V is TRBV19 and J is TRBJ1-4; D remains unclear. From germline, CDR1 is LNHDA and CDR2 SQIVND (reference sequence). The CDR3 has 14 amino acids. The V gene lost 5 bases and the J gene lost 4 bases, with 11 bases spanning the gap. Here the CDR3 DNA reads TGTGCCAGTAGTCCACCAGACCTTAATGAAAAACTGTTTTTT. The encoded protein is CASSPPDLNEKLFF.

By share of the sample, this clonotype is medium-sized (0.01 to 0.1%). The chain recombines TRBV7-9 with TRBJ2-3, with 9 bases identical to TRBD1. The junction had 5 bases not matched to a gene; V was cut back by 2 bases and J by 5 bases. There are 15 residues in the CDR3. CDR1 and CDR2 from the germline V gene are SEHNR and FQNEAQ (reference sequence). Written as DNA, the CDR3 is TGTGCCAGCAGCTTACTACAGGGGGCGGAAGATACGCAGTATTTT. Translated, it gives CASSLLQGAEDTQYF. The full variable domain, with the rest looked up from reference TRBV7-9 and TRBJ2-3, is DTGVSQNPRHKITKRGQNVTFRCDPISEHNRLYWYRQTLGQGPEFLTYFQNEAQLEKSRLLSDRFSAERPKGSFSTLEIQRTEQGDSAMYLCASSLLQGAEDTQYFGPGTRLTVL.

The chain's CDR3 is CASSLSGASGDLSTDTQYF. The CDR3 DNA follows: TGTGCCAGCAGTTTATCGGGGGCTAGCGGAGACCTAAGCACAGATACGCAGTATTTT. This chain joins TRBV27 and TRBJ2-3, with a tentative D call TRBD2 (7 bases). Germline values: CDR1 MNHEY, CDR2 SMNVEV (reference sequence). V lost 0 bases and J 0 bases, leaving 19 bases between the germline ends. The CDR3 contains 19 residues.

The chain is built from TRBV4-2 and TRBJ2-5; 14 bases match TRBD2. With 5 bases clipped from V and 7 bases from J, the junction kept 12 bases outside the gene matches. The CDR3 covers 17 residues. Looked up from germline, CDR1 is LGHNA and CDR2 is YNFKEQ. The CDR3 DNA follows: TGTGCCAGCAGCTCGGCCGGGACTAGCGGGGGTAGGGGGACCCAGTACTTC. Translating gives CASSSAGTSGGRGTQYF.

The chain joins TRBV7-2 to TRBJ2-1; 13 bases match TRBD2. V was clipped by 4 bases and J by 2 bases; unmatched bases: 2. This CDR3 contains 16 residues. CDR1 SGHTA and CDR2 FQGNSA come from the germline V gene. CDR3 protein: CASSSTSGGAYNEQFF. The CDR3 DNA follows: TGTGCCAGCAGCTCTACTAGCGGGGGGGCCTACAATGAGCAGTTCTTC.

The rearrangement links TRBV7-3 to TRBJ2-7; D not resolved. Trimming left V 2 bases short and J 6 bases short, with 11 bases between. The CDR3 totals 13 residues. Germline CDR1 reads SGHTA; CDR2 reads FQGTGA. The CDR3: CASSLAGTTEQYF. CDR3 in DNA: TGTGCCAGCAGCTTAGCAGGAACCACCGAGCAGTACTTC.

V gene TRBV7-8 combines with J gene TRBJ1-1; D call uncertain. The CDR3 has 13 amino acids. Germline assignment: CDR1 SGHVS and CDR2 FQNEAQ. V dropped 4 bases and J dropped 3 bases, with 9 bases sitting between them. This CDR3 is CASSWGGDTEAFF. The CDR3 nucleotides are TGTGCCAGCAGCTGGGGAGGCGACACTGAAGCTTTCTTT.

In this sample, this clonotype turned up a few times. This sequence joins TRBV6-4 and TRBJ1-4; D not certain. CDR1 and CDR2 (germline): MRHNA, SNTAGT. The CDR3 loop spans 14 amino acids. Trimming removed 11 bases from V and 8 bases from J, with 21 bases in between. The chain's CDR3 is CADATGDRKEKLFF. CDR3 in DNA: TGTGCCGATGCAACCGGGGATAGGAAGGAAAAACTGTTTTTT.

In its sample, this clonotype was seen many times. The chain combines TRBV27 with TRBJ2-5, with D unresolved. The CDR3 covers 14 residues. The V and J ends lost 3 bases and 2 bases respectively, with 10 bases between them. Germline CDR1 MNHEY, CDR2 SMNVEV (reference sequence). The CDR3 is CASSLGYPQETQYF. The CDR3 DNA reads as TGTGCCAGCAGTTTGGGATACCCTCAAGAGACCCAGTACTTC.

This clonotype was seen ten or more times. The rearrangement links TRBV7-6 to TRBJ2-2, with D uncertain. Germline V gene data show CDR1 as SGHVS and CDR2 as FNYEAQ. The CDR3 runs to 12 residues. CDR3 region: CAAVVGTGELFF. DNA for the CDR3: TGTGCAGCAGTGGTCGGAACCGGGGAGCTGTTTTTT.

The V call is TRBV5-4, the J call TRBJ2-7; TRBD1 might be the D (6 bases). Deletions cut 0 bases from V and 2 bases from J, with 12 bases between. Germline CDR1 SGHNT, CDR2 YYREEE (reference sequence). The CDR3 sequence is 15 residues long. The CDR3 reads CASSLGGTPAYEQYF. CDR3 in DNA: TGTGCCAGCAGCTTGGGAGGGACACCAGCCTACGAGCAGTACTTC.

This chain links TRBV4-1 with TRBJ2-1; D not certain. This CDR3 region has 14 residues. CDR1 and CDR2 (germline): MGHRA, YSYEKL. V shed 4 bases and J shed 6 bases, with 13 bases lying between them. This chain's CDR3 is CASSLPGRTNEQFF. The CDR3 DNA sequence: TGCGCCAGCAGCCTCCCTGGACGGACCAATGAGCAGTTCTTC.

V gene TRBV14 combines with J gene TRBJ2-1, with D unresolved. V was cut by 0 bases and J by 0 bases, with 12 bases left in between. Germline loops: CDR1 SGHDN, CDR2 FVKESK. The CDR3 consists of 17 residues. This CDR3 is CASSQDFTVSSYNEQFF. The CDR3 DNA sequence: TGTGCCAGCAGCCAAGATTTTACAGTGAGCTCCTACAATGAGCAGTTCTTC.

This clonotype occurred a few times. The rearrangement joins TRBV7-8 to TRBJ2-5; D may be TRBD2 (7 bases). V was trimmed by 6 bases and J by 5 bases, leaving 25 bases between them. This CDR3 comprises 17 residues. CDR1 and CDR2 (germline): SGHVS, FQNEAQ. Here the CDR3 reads CASSLSGAGVLSETQYF. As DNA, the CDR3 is TGTGCCAGCAGTCTGTCGGGGGCGGGGGTTCTTTCGGAGACCCAGTACTTC.

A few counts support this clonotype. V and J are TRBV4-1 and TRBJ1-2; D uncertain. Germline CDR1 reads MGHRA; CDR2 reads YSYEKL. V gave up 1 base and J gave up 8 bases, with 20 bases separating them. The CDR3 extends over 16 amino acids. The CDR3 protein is CASSQVFPDLSGGYTF. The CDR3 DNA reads TGCGCCAGCAGCCAAGTTTTCCCGGATCTGTCGGGAGGCTACACCTTC.

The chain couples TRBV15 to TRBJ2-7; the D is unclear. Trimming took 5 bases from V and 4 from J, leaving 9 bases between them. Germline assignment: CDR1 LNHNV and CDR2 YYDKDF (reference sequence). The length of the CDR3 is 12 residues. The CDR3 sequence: CATSPRVYEQYF. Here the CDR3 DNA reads TGTGCCACCAGCCCCCGGGTTTACGAGCAGTACTTC.

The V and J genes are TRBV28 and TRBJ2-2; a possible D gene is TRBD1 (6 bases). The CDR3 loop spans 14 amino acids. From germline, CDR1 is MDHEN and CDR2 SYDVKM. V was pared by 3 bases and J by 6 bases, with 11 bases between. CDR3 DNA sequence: TGTGCCAGCAGTTTTTCAGGGGCAGCCGGGGAGCTGTTTTTT. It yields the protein CASSFSGAAGELFF. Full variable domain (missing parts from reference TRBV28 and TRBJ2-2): DVKVTQSSRYLVKRTGEKVFLECVQDMDHENMFWYRQDPGLGLRLIYFSYDVKMKEKGDIPEGYSVSREKKERFSLILESASTNQTSMYLCASSFSGAAGELFFGEGSRLTVL.

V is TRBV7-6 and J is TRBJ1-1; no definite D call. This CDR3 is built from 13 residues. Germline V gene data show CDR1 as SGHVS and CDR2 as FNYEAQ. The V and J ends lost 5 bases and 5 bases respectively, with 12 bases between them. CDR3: CASSVSQATEAFF. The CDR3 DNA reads TGTGCCAGCAGCGTAAGTCAGGCAACTGAAGCTTTCTTT.